This T cell receptor beta chain comes out of a study of T cells in narcolepsy. Study-wide background: Enrolled donors included narcolepsy type 1 or type 2 patients and healthy controls. Study conclusions and caveats: Blood of same and different patients, but not healthy controls, reportedly held recurring autoreactive clonotypes. HCRT-specific and TRIB2-specific autoreactive clonotypes appeared among same-patient CSF and blood CD4+ clonotypes. In some patient and control memory CD4+ samples, autoreactive clones were absent.

The table came from immunoSEQ multiplex PCR; TCRdb's copy has only in-frame clones and leaves some out. The sample shows roughly 25,000 clones, approximately 85% of them seen only once. In regard to this clone: Its antigen is not known. Other DNA sequences in this specimen translate into the identical CDR3.

The trim removed 2 bases at V and 2 bases at J, leaving 0 bases unmatched. The germline V gene has CDR1 SGHRS and CDR2 YFSETQ. This CDR3 contains 13 residues. The sequenced sample was CD45RA- memory CD4+ T cells from PBMCs. The J gene is TRBJ1-2, the V gene TRBV5-1; 7 bases align to TRBD1. The clonotype comes from a human donor with narcolepsy. The CDR3 nucleotides are TGCGCCAGCAGCTTACAGGGGAACTATGGCTACACCTTC. Amino acid sequence: CASSLQGNYGYTF.